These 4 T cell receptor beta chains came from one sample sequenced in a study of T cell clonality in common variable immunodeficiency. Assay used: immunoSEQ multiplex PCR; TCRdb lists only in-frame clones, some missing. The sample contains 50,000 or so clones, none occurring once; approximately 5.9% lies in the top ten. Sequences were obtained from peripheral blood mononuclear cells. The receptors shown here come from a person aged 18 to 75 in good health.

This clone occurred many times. The CDR3 is CAINPGTVMGGYTF. The DNA read from the CDR3 is TGTGCCATCAACCCAGGAACGGTTATGGGTGGC. The rearrangement uses TRBV10-3 and TRBJ1-2; D ambiguous. Read data end 3 residues before the CDR3 end; the end is taken from the germline J gene. The germline V gene encodes CDR1 ENHRY and CDR2 SYGVKD. The V and J ends lost 7 bases and 7 bases respectively, with 19 bases between them. This CDR3 is 14 amino acids long.

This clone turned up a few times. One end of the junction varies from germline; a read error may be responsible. This CDR3 is CTSSALGGLSGNTIYF. The sequenced CDR3 bases are TGTACCAGTAGTGCCTTAGGCGGACTCTCTGGAAACACC. The chain recombines TRBV19 with TRBJ1-3; D is unresolved. The CDR3 end is not reached by the read, which stops 3 residues before it; the germline J gene fills it in. There are 16 residues in the CDR3. Per the germline V gene, CDR1 is LNHDA and CDR2 is SQIVND (reference sequence).

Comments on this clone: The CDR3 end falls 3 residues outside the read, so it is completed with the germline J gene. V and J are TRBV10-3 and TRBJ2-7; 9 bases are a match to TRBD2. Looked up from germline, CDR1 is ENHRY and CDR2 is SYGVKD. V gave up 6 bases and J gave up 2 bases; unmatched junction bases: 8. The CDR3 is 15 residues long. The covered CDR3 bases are TGTGCCATCAGCCAAATAGCGGGGGAGCCCTACGAG. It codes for CAISQIAGEPYE. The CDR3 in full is CAISQIAGEPYEQYF.

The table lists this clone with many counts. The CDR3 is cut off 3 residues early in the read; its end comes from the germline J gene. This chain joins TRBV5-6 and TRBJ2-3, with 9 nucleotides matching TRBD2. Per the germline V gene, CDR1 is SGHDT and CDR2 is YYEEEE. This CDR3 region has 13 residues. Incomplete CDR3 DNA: TGTGCCAGCAGCCTCGGGACTAGCCTAGCG. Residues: CASSLGTSLA. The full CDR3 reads CASSLGTSLAQYF.